Listed here is a single T cell receptor beta chain. Assay used: immunoSEQ multiplex PCR; TCRdb lists only in-frame clones, some missing. Altogether 75,000 to 100,000 clones are present, roughly nine tenths being singletons, with the ten largest covering roughly 5%. The ends lost 1 base at V and 5 bases at J; junction bases unmatched: 6. Germline V gives CDR1 MGHRA, CDR2 YSYEKL. The CDR3 is 16 amino acids. This entry belongs to a study of blood T cell repertoires in COVID-19. The overall study: Sites across the United States, Italy and Spain contributed samples from acute and convalescent COVID-19. Nucleic acid was either cDNA or gDNA, and it came from T cells, B-cell-depleted T cells, or PBMCs.

Material: peripheral blood. The J gene is TRBJ1-5, the V gene TRBV4-1; 9 bases agree with TRBD1. This sequence originates from a man aged 55-75 years with acute or convalescent COVID-19. This CDR3 is CASSQVEGQGYQPQHF. The CDR3 DNA reads TGCGCCAGCAGCCAAGTTGAGGGACAGGGATATCAGCCCCAGCATTTT.